A selection of T cell receptor beta chains follows, all from one sample in a study of cytomegalovirus exposure and HLA in healthy donors. Sequenced by immunoSEQ multiplex PCR; TCRdb stores in-frame clones only, minus some. The sample lists 150,000 to 200,000 clones; approximately 80% were seen once. What was sequenced was PBMCs. These TCRs come from a male donor in good health and CMV-seropositive. Both conserved end residues are part of each CDR3. D genes are given only for firm matches. Clone size is stated in some rows and not others, as once, few, many or a class when expanded.

J: TRBJ1-5; D: -; size: -; V: TRBV5-6; DNA: TGTGCCAGCAGCTCAGTGCGGAGCAATCAGCCCCAGCATTTT; CDR3: CASSSVRSNQPQHF
J: TRBJ2-7; D: TRBD2; size: -; V: TRBV5-1; DNA: TGCGCCAGCAGCTTGGCGGGGGGGCGGGGGTCCTACGAGCAGTACTTC; CDR3: CASSLAGGRGSYEQYF
J: TRBJ1-6; D: -; size: -; V: TRBV30; DNA: TGTGCCTGGGATGCGAGCTCCTATAATTCACCCCTCCACTTT; CDR3: CAWDASSYNSPLHF
J: TRBJ2-5; D: -; size: -; V: TRBV20-1; DNA: TGCAGTGCTAGAGGGGCTGAGACCCAGTACTTC; CDR3: CSARGAETQYF
J: TRBJ1-1; D: TRBD1; size: -; V: TRBV4-1; DNA: TGCGCCAGCAGCCAAGAGGGGGACAGGGCTGAAGCTTTCTTT; CDR3: CASSQEGDRAEAFF
J: TRBJ2-7; D: TRBD1; size: -; V: TRBV6-6; DNA: TGTGCCAGCAGTTGGGCGGCAGGGGGCTACGAGCAGTACTTC; CDR3: CASSWAAGGYEQYF
J: TRBJ1-2; D: -; size: -; V: TRBV30; DNA: TGTGCCTGGAGTGTGGACGGGGTTGGCTACACCTTC; CDR3: CAWSVDGVGYTF
J: TRBJ1-2; D: -; size: -; V: TRBV6-6; DNA: TGTGCCAGCAGTTACGGAGGGGTTGGTCGCTACACCTTC; CDR3: CASSYGGVGRYTF
J: TRBJ2-4; D: TRBD1; size: -; V: TRBV11-2; DNA: TGTGCCAGCAGCCAGCCGGACAGGGGTGATGACAGTCAGTACTTC; CDR3: CASSQPDRGDDSQYF
J: TRBJ2-5; D: -; size: once; V: TRBV15; DNA: TGTGCCACCAGCAGAGATCAGGGGGGCCAAGAGACCCAGTACTTC; CDR3: CATSRDQGGQETQYF
J: TRBJ2-7; D: TRBD2; size: -; V: TRBV11-2; DNA: TGTGCCAGCAGCCCCGTCACTAGCGGGAGTCCCTACGAGCAGTACTTC; CDR3: CASSPVTSGSPYEQYF
J: TRBJ2-1; D: TRBD2; size: -; V: TRBV5-6; DNA: TGTGCCAGCAGCCCCCTGCTAGCGGGAGACAATGAGCAGTTCTTC; CDR3: CASSPLLAGDNEQFF
J: TRBJ1-4; D: TRBD1; size: -; V: TRBV27; DNA: TGTGCCAGCGGGGGGACAGGGACTAATGAAAAACTGTTTTTT; CDR3: CASGGTGTNEKLFF
J: TRBJ2-6; D: -; size: -; V: TRBV2; DNA: TGTGCCAGCAGAGACAGTACCTCTGGGGCCAACGGCCTGACTTTC; CDR3: CASRDSTSGANGLTF
J: TRBJ2-7; D: TRBD2; size: -; V: TRBV6-6; DNA: TGTGCCAGCAGTTATTCGGGGGGGAGCTCCTACGAGCAGTACTTC; CDR3: CASSYSGGSSYEQYF
J: TRBJ1-3; D: TRBD1; size: -; V: TRBV2; DNA: TGTGCCAGCAGTAGGACACAGGGGGGGCACACCATATATTTT; CDR3: CASSRTQGGHTIYF
J: TRBJ2-7; D: TRBD1; size: -; V: TRBV9; DNA: TGTGCCAGCAGCGCCCAAAGGGGGCCCTACGAGCAGTACTTC; CDR3: CASSAQRGPYEQYF
J: TRBJ2-5; D: TRBD1; size: -; V: TRBV19; DNA: TGTGCCAGTAGTATAGGGACAGGGAAGTACTTC; CDR3: CASSIGTGKYF
J: TRBJ2-7; D: -; size: -; V: TRBV19; DNA: TGTGCCAGTAGTCGACAGAAGAGCTCCTACGAGCAGTACTTC; CDR3: CASSRQKSSYEQYF
J: TRBJ2-5; D: -; size: -; V: TRBV2; DNA: TGTGCCAGCATGAATGCTAGATACCAAGAGACCCAGTACTTC; CDR3: CASMNARYQETQYF
J: TRBJ1-6; D: -; size: -; V: TRBV27; DNA: TGTGCCAGCAGTTTAAACGGGAGGCCGTCCCTCCACTTT; CDR3: CASSLNGRPSLHF
J: TRBJ2-7; D: TRBD1; size: -; V: TRBV5-6; DNA: TGTGCCAGCAGCTTGGGACAGGGGGTTTACGAGCAGTACTTC; CDR3: CASSLGQGVYEQYF
J: TRBJ2-5; D: TRBD2; size: once; V: TRBV10-2; DNA: TGCGCCAGCAGGCAGCGGGAGGAGACCCAGTACTTC; CDR3: CASRQREETQYF
J: TRBJ2-3; D: -; size: -; V: TRBV7-2; DNA: TGTGCCAGCAGCTTAGGGACATCAAAAAGCACAGATACGCAGTATTTT; CDR3: CASSLGTSKSTDTQYF
J: TRBJ2-2; D: TRBD2; size: few; V: TRBV30; DNA: TGTGCCTGGAGTAAAGGCCGGACTAGCGGGAGGGGAAACACCGGGGAGCTGTTTTTT; CDR3: CAWSKGRTSGRGNTGELFF
J: TRBJ1-2; D: TRBD1; size: -; V: TRBV5-1; DNA: TGCGCCAGCAGCCTTACCCAAACAGGGGCTGGCTACACCTTC; CDR3: CASSLTQTGAGYTF
J: TRBJ2-7; D: TRBD2; size: -; V: TRBV10-3; DNA: TGTGCCATCGCGGGGGGGAGTAGATACGAGCAGTACTTC; CDR3: CAIAGGSRYEQYF
J: TRBJ2-1; D: -; size: -; V: TRBV10-1; DNA: TGCGCCAGCAGTGAGTCGGGAGGTTCAGCGGACCAGTTCTTC; CDR3: CASSESGGSADQFF
J: TRBJ1-5; D: TRBD1; size: -; V: TRBV30; DNA: TGTGCCTGGTCACCGCAGGGGGGCAATCAGCCCCAGCATTTT; CDR3: CAWSPQGGNQPQHF
J: TRBJ2-7; D: -; size: -; V: TRBV27; DNA: TGTGCCAGCACCCTAGGAGGGGAGCAGTACTTC; CDR3: CASTLGGEQYF
J: TRBJ1-2; D: -; size: -; V: TRBV5-4; DNA: TGTGCCAGCAGCTTGGGTGTAGGGGCGCGCTATGGCTACACCTTC; CDR3: CASSLGVGARYGYTF
J: TRBJ1-2; D: TRBD1; size: few; V: TRBV5-8; DNA: TGTGCCAGCATTTATGCGGACAGGACCTGGGAAGGCTACACCTTC; CDR3: CASIYADRTWEGYTF
J: TRBJ2-3; D: TRBD2; size: -; V: TRBV10-1; DNA: TGCGCCAGCAGTAGGACTAGCGGAAGCACAGATACGCAGTATTTT; CDR3: CASSRTSGSTDTQYF
J: TRBJ1-5; D: -; size: -; V: TRBV18; DNA: TGTGCCAGCTCACCACCGGGCAGCTTCAATCAGCCCCAGCATTTT; CDR3: CASSPPGSFNQPQHF
J: TRBJ1-2; D: TRBD1; size: -; V: TRBV5-1; DNA: TGCGCCAGCAGCCCGGGGACAGGGTCTGGCTACACCTTC; CDR3: CASSPGTGSGYTF
J: TRBJ1-4; D: -; size: -; V: TRBV9; DNA: TGTGCCAGCAGCGTAGCCTCCAATCGCGGTGAAAAACTGTTTTTT; CDR3: CASSVASNRGEKLFF
J: TRBJ2-6; D: -; size: -; V: TRBV29-1; DNA: TGCAGCGCCTTCCTCGGGGCCAACGTCCTGACTTTC; CDR3: CSAFLGANVLTF
J: TRBJ1-1; D: -; size: -; V: TRBV15; DNA: TGTGCCACCAGCAGGCCGGTCGGGAGTCCTGAAGCTTTCTTT; CDR3: CATSRPVGSPEAFF
J: TRBJ1-3; D: -; size: -; V: TRBV5-8; DNA: TGTGCCAGCAGCTCCTCGTCGTCTGGAAACACCATATATTTT; CDR3: CASSSSSSGNTIYF
J: TRBJ2-5; D: TRBD2; size: -; V: TRBV9; DNA: TGTGCCAGCAGCGTAGATAGCGGGGGCCTTGAGACCCAGTACTTC; CDR3: CASSVDSGGLETQYF
J: TRBJ2-7; D: TRBD1; size: -; V: TRBV5-4; DNA: TGTGCCAGCAGCTTGGAGACAGGGGGGTCCGGCTACGAGCAGTACTTC; CDR3: CASSLETGGSGYEQYF
J: TRBJ2-7; D: -; size: few; V: TRBV11-2; DNA: TGTGCCAGCAGCCCCGGCTACGAGCAGTACTTC; CDR3: CASSPGYEQYF
J: TRBJ2-7; D: -; size: -; V: TRBV5-4; DNA: TGTGCCAGCAGCACGGACGGGGGTACTTCCTACGAGCAGTACTTC; CDR3: CASSTDGGTSYEQYF
J: TRBJ1-5; D: -; size: -; V: TRBV15; DNA: TGTGCCACCAGCGTACAGCACAATCAGCCCCAGCATTTT; CDR3: CATSVQHNQPQHF
J: TRBJ2-3; D: TRBD1; size: -; V: TRBV19; DNA: TGTGCCAGCGCCGCTCAACCGGGACAGGGGTACCGCACAGATACGCAGTATTTT; CDR3: CASAAQPGQGYRTDTQYF
J: TRBJ1-5; D: TRBD1; size: -; V: TRBV6-5; DNA: TGTGCCAGCAGTGCGACGGGACAGAACAATCAGCCCCAGCATTTT; CDR3: CASSATGQNNQPQHF